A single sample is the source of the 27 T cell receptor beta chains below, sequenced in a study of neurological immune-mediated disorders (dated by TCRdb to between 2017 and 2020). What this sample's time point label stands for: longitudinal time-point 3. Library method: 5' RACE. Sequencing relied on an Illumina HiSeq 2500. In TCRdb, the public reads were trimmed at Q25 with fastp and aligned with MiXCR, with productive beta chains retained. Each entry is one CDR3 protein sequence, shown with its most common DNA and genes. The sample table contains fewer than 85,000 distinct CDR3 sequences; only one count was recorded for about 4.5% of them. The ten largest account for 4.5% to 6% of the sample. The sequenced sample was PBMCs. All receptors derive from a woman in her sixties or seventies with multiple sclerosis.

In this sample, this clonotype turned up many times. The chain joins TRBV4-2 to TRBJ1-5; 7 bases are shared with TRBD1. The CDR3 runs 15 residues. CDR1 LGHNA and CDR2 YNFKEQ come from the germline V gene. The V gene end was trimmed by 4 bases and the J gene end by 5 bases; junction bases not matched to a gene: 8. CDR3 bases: TGTGCCAGCAGCCTAGGGACAGAGCCCTATCAGCCCCAGCATTTT. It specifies CASSLGTEPYQPQHF.

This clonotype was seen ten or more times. The CDR3 reads CASSLVGQGSGYTF. DNA of the CDR3: TGCGCCAGCAGCTTGGTGGGCCAGGGCAGCGGCTACACCTTC. J is TRBJ1-2 and V is TRBV5-1; TRBD1 is a possible D gene (5 bases). From germline, CDR1 is SGHRS and CDR2 YFSETQ. Trimming left V 0 bases short and J 8 bases short, with 14 bases between. CDR3 length: 14 residues.

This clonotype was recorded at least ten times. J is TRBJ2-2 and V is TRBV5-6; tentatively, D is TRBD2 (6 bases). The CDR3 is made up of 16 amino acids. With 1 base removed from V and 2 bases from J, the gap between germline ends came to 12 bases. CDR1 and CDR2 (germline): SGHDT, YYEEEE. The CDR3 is CASSLKTGVNTGELFF. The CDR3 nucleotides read TGTGCCAGCAGCTTGAAGACGGGAGTTAACACCGGGGAGCTGTTTTTT.

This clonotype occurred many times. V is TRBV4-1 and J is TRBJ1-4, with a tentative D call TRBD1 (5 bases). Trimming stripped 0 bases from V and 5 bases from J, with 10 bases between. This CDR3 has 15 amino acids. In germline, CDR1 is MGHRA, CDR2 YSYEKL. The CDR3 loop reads CASSQDRRGNEKLFF. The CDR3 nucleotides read TGCGCCAGCAGCCAAGATAGAAGGGGCAATGAAAAACTGTTTTTT.

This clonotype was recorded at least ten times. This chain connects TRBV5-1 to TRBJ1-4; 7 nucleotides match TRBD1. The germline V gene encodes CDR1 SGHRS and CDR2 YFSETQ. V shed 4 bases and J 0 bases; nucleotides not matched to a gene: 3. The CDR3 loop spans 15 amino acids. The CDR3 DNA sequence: TGCGCCAGCAGCCGGGACAGTGCAACTAATGAAAAACTGTTTTTT. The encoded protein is CASSRDSATNEKLFF.

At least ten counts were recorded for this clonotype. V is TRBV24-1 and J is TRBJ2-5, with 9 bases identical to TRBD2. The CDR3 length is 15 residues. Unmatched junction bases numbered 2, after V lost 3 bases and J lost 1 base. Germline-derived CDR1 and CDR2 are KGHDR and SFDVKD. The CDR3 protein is CATSDMTSGQETQYF. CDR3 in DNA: TGTGCCACCAGTGATATGACTAGCGGCCAAGAGACCCAGTACTTC.

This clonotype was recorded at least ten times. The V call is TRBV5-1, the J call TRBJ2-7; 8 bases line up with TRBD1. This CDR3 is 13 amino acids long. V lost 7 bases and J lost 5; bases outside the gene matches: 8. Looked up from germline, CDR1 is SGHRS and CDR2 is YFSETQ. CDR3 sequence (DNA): TGCGCCAGCGCGCCGGACAGGGCAGACGAGCAGTACTTC. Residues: CASAPDRADEQYF.

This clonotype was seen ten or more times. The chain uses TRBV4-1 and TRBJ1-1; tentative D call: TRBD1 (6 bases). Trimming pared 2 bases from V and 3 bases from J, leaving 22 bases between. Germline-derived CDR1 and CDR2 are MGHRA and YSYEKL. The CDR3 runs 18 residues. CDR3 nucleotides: TGCGCCAGCAGCCAAAGGCAAACCGGGACACAATACCACACTGAAGCTTTCTTT. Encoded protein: CASSQRQTGTQYHTEAFF.

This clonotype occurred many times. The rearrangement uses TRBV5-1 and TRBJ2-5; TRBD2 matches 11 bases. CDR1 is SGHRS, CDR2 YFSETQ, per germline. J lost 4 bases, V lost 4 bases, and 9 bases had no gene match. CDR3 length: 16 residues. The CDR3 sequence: CASSSSGGALRETQYF. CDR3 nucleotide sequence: TGCGCCAGCAGCAGTAGCGGGGGGGCCTTAAGAGAGACCCAGTACTTC.

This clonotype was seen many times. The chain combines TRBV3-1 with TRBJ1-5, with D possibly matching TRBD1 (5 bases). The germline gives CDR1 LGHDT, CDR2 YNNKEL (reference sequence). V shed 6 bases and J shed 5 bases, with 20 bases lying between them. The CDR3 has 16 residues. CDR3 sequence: CASSQRGRFGDQPQHF. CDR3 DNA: TGTGCCAGCAGTCAAAGGGGCAGGTTCGGAGATCAGCCCCAGCATTTT.

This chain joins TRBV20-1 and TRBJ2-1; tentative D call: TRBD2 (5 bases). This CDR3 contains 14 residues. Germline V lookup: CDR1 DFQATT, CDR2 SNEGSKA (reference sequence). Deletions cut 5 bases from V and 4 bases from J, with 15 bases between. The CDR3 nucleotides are TGCAGTGCTTCCGGACTTTTAAGATACAATGAGCAGTTCTTC. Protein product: CSASGLLRYNEQFF.

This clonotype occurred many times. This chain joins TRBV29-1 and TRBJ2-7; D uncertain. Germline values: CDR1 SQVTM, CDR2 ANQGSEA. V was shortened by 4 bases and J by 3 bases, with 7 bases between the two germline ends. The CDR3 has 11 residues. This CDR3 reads CSVGSLYEQYF. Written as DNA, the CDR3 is TGCAGCGTTGGCAGCCTCTACGAGCAGTACTTC.

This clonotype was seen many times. CDR3 in DNA: TGTGCCAGCAGCCAAGATCGGGACATGAATCAGCCCCAGCATTTT. This codes for CASSQDRDMNQPQHF. V is TRBV4-2 and J is TRBJ1-5, with D perhaps matching TRBD1 (6 bases). V was trimmed by 0 bases and J by 4 bases, leaving 10 bases between them. Germline CDR1 LGHNA, CDR2 YNFKEQ. This CDR3 is 15 amino acids long.

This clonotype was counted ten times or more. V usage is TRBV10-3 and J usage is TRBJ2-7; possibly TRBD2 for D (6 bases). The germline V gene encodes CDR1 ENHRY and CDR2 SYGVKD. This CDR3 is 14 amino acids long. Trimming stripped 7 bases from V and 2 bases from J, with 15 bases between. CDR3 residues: CAITSVGSTYEQYF. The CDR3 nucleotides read TGTGCCATCACCTCTGTCGGGAGCACCTACGAGCAGTACTTC.

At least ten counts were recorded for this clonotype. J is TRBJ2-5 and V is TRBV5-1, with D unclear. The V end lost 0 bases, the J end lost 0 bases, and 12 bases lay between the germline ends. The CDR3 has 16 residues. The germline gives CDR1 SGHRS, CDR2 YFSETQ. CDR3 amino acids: CASSLAVLLNQETQYF. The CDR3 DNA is TGCGCCAGCAGCTTGGCCGTTCTGCTCAACCAAGAGACCCAGTACTTC.

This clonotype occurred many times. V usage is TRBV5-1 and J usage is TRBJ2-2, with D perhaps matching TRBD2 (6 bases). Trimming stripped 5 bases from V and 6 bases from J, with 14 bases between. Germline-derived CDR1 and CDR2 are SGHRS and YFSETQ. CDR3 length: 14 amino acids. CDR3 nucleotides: TGCGCCAGCAGTACTAGCTGGAGCGCCGGGGAGCTGTTTTTT. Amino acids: CASSTSWSAGELFF.

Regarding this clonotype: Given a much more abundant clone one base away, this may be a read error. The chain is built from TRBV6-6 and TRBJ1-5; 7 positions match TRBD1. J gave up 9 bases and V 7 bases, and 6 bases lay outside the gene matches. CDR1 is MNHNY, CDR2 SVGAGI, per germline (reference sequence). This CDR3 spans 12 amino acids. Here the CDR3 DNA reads TGTGCCAGCAAACTACAGGGGAGGCCCCAGCATTTT. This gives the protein CASKLQGRPQHF.

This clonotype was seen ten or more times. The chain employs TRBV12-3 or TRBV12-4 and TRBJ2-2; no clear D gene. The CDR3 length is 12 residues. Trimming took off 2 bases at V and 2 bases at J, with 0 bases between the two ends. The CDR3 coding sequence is TGTGCCAGCAGTTTAAACACCGGGGAGCTGTTTTTT. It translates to CASSLNTGELFF.

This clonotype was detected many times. CDR3 coding DNA: TGCAGTGCTAGAGATGTTAGGGGCACAGATACGCAGTATTTT. Translation: CSARDVRGTDTQYF. The chain is built from TRBV20-1 and TRBJ2-3; no clear D gene. There are 14 residues in the CDR3. V lost 0 bases and J lost 1, with 8 bases in between. The germline CDR1 and CDR2 sequences are DFQATT and SNEGSKA (reference sequence).

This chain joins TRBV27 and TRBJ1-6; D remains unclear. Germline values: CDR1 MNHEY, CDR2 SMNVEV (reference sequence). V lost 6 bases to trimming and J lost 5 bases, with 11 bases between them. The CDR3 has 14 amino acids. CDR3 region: CASRTGFNNSPLHF. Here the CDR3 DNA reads TGTGCCAGCAGGACGGGATTCAATAATTCACCCCTCCACTTT.

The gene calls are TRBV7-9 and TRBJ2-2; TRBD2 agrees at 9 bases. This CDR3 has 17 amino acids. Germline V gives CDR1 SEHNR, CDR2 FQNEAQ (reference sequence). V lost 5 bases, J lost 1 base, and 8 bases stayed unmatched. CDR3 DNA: TGTGCCAGCAGCCCATCTAGCGGGGCCAAGAACACCGGGGAGCTGTTTTTT. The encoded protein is CASSPSSGAKNTGELFF.

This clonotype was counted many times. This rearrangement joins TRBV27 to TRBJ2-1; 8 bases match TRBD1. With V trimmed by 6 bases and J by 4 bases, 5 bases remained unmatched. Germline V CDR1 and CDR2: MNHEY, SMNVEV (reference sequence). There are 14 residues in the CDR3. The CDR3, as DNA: TGTGCCAGCAGCGGGACAGGCAGGTACAATGAGCAGTTCTTC. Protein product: CASSGTGRYNEQFF.

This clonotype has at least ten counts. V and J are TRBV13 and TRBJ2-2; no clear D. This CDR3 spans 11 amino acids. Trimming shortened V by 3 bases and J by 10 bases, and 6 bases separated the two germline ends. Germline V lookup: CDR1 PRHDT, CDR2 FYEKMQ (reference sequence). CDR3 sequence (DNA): TGTGCCAGCAGCTTGATGGAGGAGCTGTTTTTT. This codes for CASSLMEELFF.

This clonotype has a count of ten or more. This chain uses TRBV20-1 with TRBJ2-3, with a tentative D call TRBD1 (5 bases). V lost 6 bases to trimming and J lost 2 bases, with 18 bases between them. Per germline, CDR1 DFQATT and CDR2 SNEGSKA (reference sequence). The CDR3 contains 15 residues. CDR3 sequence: CSARERPGPTDTQYF. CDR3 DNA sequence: TGCAGTGCCAGGGAACGGCCGGGCCCCACAGATACGCAGTATTTT.

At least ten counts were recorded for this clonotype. CDR3 DNA sequence: TGTGCCAGCTCACGGGAGGACAGGCGTTATCAGCCCCAGCATTTT. Amino acids: CASSREDRRYQPQHF. The J gene is TRBJ1-5, the V gene TRBV18; 7 bases line up with TRBD1. The V and J ends lost 4 bases and 5 bases, in that order; junction bases with no gene match: 8. The CDR3 loop spans 15 amino acids. Germline CDR1 reads KGHSH; CDR2 reads LQKENI.

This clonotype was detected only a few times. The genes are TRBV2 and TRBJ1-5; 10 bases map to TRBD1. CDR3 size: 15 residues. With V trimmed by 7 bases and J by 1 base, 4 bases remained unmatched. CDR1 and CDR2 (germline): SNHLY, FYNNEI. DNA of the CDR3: TGTGCCAGCACTAGGGACAGGGGAAGCAATCAGCCCCAGCATTTT. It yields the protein CASTRDRGSNQPQHF.

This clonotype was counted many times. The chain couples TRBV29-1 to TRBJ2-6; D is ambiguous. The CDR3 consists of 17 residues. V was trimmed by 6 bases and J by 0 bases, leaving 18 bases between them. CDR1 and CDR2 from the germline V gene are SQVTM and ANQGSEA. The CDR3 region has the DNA TGCAGCGTCACTGGCGGAGTCATAAGCTCTGGGGCCAACGTCCTGACTTTC. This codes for CSVTGGVISSGANVLTF.